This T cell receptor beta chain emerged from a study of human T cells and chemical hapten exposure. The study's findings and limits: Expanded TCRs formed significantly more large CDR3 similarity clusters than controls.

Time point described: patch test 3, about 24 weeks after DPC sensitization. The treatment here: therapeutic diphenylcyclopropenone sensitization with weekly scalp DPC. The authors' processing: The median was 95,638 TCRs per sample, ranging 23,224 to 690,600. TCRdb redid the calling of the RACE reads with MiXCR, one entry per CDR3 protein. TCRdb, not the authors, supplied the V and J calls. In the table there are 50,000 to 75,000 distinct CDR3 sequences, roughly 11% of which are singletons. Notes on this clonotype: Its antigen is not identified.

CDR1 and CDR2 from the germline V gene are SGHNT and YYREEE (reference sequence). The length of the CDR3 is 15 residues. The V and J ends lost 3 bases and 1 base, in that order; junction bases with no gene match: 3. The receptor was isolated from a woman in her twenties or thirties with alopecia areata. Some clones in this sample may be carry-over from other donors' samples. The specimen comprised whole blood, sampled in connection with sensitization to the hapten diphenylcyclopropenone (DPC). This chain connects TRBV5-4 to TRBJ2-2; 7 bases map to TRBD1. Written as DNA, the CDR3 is TGTGCCAGCAGCTCGCGACAGGGGAACACCGGGGAGCTGTTTTTT. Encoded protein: CASSSRQGNTGELFF.